The rows below give T cell receptor beta chains drawn from one sample of a study of T cell changes during pregnancy in multiple sclerosis. Method: immunoSEQ multiplex PCR; TCRdb's copy keeps in-frame clones and lacks some. The table includes about 57,000 clones, about 92% detected once. Material: CD4+ T cells from peripheral blood mononuclear cells, obtained in the second trimester of pregnancy. Receptor source: a female donor with multiple sclerosis, enrolled in a pregnancy study. CDR3s leave out the opening cysteine and the closing phenylalanine or tryptophan. D genes are given only for firm matches.

cdr3_length	v_call	d_call	j_call	cdr3_aa
15	TRBV5-4	TRBD1	TRBJ1-1	ASSLGVGTGKNTEAF
14	TRBV9	NA	TRBJ1-3	ASSPTQAVSGNTIY
12	TRBV19	TRBD1	TRBJ2-2	ASRRTGDTGELF
12	TRBV6-6	NA	TRBJ2-3	ASRKSGSADTQY
17	TRBV7-9	TRBD1	TRBJ1-1	ASSLKAPGTGGMNTEAF
11	TRBV18	NA	TRBJ2-3	ASSPLSSDTQY
15	TRBV5-1	NA	TRBJ1-4	ASSLAIRPGRNEKLF
12	TRBV19	NA	TRBJ1-3	ASSVTGKGNTIY
14	TRBV5-1	TRBD1	TRBJ2-5	ASSLDRGNIQETQY
14	TRBV5-1	TRBD1	TRBJ1-6	ASSFRDRVSNSPLH
12	TRBV19	NA	TRBJ1-5	ASSNSGGNQPQH
14	TRBV15	TRBD1	TRBJ1-2	ATSSGIGQGVGGYT
14	TRBV7-9	TRBD2	TRBJ2-7	ASSPTSGGYPYEQY
13	TRBV4-1	TRBD1	TRBJ1-1	ASSQATGGDTEAF
13	TRBV6-5	TRBD1	TRBJ1-1	AGSARGTGGTEAF
13	TRBV5-4	TRBD1	TRBJ2-2	ASSPRDRGTGELF
13	TRBV7-6	NA	TRBJ1-5	ASSLDGGNNQPQH
12	TRBV18	NA	TRBJ2-5	ASSPTQIQETQY
11	TRBV10-3	NA	TRBJ1-3	AISGGSGNTIY
13	TRBV7-9	TRBD1	TRBJ2-6	ANGQGEAGANVLT
14	TRBV7-8	NA	TRBJ1-5	ASSLGGGWGNQPQH
15	TRBV7-8	TRBD1	TRBJ2-5	ASSLGLGGTGRQTQY
13	TRBV18	NA	TRBJ2-3	ASSPLADSTDTQY
12	TRBV9	NA	TRBJ1-3	ASSVIDSGNTIY
10	TRBV5-6	NA	TRBJ1-1	ASSQMNTEAF
12	TRBV7-9	TRBD1	TRBJ1-4	ASSWDSFNEKLF
15	TRBV4-1	NA	TRBJ2-1	ASSQDSGTSSYNEQF
13	TRBV19	NA	TRBJ1-5	ASSSQGPPNQPQH
13	TRBV7-3	TRBD2	TRBJ2-5	ASSRSGRAGETQY
11	TRBV30	NA	TRBJ2-1	AWDPGVYNEQF
14	TRBV7-8	TRBD1	TRBJ2-7	ASSIAGQGAPNEQY
16	TRBV4-1	TRBD1	TRBJ1-4	ASSQGTGGIATNEKLF
13	TRBV23-1	TRBD1	TRBJ2-1	ASSQDRGRVNEQF
12	TRBV6-5	NA	TRBJ2-5	ASSDSVFAETQY
14	TRBV10-3	TRBD2	TRBJ2-3	AISEISGGITDTQY
13	TRBV6-5	NA	TRBJ2-7	ASSYSRGLGYEQY
11	TRBV7-3	TRBD2	TRBJ2-7	ASSLSGSHEQY
16	TRBV7-3	TRBD2	TRBJ2-2	ASSLMGLAGANTGELF
13	TRBV6-6	NA	TRBJ1-5	ASSSWEYSNQPQH
17	TRBV11-2	TRBD1	TRBJ1-2	ASSSLLGQGALGYYGYT
12	TRBV7-9	NA	TRBJ2-1	ASSLGGQGNEQF
13	TRBV2	TRBD1	TRBJ2-3	ASRDRAFGTDTQY
15	TRBV18	TRBD2	TRBJ2-3	ASSRGTSGSGTDTQY
12	TRBV7-2	TRBD1	TRBJ1-1	ASRDRQGGTEAF
14	TRBV27	NA	TRBJ1-2	ASRAGRGATNYGYT
12	TRBV7-2	NA	TRBJ1-5	ASSLRSADQPQH
11	TRBV7-9	NA	TRBJ2-1	ASSPPQTGEQF